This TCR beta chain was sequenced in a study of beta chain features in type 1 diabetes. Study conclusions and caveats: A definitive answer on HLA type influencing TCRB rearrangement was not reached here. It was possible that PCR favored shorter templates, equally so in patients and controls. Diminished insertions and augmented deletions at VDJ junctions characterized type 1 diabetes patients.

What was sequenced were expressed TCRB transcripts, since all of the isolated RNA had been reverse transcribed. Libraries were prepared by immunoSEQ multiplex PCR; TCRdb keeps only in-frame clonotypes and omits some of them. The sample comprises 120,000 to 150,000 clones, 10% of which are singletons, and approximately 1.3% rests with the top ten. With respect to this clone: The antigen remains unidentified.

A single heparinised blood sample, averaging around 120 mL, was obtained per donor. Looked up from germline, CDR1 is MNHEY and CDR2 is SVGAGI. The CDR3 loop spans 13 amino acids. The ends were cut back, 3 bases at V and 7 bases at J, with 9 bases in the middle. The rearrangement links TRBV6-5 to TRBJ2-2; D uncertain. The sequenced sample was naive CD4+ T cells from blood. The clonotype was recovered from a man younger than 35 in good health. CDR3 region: CASSYGPNGELFF. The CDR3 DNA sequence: TGTGCCAGCAGTTATGGTCCTAACGGGGAGCTGTTTTTT.